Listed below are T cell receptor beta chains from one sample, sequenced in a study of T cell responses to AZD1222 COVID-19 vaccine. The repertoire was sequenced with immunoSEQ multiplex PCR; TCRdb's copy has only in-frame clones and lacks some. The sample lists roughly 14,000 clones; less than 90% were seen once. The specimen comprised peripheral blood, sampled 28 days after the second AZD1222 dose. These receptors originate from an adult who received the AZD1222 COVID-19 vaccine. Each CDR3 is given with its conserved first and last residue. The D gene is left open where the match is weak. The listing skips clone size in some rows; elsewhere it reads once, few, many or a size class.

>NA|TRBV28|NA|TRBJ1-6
TGTGCCAGCCGGGTAGGAGAAAATAATTCACCCCTCCACTTT
CASRVGENNSPLHF
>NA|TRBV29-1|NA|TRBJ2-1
TGCAGCGTCCCACCCGGCGGGGTGTCCGCCTACAATGAGCAGTTCTTC
CSVPPGGVSAYNEQFF
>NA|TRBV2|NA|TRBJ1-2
TGTGCCAGCAGGAGGACAGTGTCTAACTATGGCTACACCTTC
CASRRTVSNYGYTF
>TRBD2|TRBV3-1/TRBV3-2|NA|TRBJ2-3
TGTGCCAGCAGCCAAGTAGCGGGATACACAGATACGCAGTATTTT
CASSQVAGYTDTQYF
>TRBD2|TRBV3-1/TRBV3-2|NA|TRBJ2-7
TGTGCCAGCAGCCAAGATAAAGCGGGAGTGAACGAGCAGTACTTC
CASSQDKAGVNEQYF
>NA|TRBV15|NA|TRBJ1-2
TGTGCCACCAGCGGGGGGGTCTATGGCTACACCTTC
CATSGGVYGYTF
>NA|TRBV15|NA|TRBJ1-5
TGTGCCACCAGCAGAGAGAGGGAACAGCCCCAGCATTTT
CATSREREQPQHF
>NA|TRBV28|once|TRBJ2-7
TGTGCCAGCAACTTGGGCGGGTCCTACGAGCAGTACTTC
CASNLGGSYEQYF
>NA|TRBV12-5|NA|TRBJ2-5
TGTGCTAGTGGTGTAAGCGGGTCTGAGACCCAGTACTTC
CASGVSGSETQYF
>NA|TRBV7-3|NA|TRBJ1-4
TGTGCCAGCAGCTTGAGTGCGGAAAAACTGTTTTTT
CASSLSAEKLFF